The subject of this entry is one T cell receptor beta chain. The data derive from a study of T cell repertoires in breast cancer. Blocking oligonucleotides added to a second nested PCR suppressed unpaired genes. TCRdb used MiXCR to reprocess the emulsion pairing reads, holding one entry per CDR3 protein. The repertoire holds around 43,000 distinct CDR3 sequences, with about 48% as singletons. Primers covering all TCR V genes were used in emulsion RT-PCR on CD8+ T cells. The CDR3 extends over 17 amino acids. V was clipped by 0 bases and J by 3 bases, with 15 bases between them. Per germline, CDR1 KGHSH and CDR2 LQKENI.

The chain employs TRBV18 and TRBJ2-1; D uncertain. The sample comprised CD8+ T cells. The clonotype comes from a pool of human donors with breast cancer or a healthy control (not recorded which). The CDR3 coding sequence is TGTGCCAGCTCACCACCGGCTGCGGTACGCCTCTACAATGAGCAGTTCTTC. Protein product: CASSPPAAVRLYNEQFF.